This TCR beta chain was captured in a study of Graves' ophthalmopathy and Graves' hyperthyroidism. Study information: Hyperthyroidism was considered stable when no ophthalmopathy appeared within 18 months of follow-up.

Per germline, CDR1 MGHRA and CDR2 YSYEKL. V trimming: 5 bases; J trimming: 2 bases; junction bases outside the gene matches: 6. The CDR3 spans 15 residues. Amplifying from RNA transcripts, the study obtained TCR beta CDR3 regions. HTBI-primed RT-PCR formed the first round, and a multiplex PCR formed the second. TCRdb analysed the multiplex PCR reads with MiXCR anew, one entry per CDR3 protein. The sample records around 590,000 distinct CDR3 sequences, about 40% being singletons. The specimen was peripheral blood or thyroid tissue (not recorded which). The receptor comes from an adult man with Graves' hyperthyroidism. The rearrangement joins TRBV4-1 to TRBJ1-5, with TRBD1 matching 7 bases. The CDR3 sequence is CASSDREGGNQPQHF. In DNA form, the CDR3 reads TGCGCCAGCAGCGACAGGGAAGGGGGCAATCAGCCCCAGCATTTT.